This section outlines one TCR beta chain sequence together with its context. Its antigen is still unknown. No much larger clonotype is one base removed from it; base qualities were not supplied. The immunoSEQ Assay, a bias-controlled multiplex PCR, was used to amplify TCRbeta CDR3 regions from genomic DNA. Regarding the original processing steps: The number of nucleated cells in each sample was estimated by amplification of reference gene primers within the assay. To quantify the absolute abundance of each unique TCRbeta CDR3 rearrangement, sequence reads were collapsed and filtered. For each sample, productive Simpson clonality was calculated as the square root of Simpson's diversity index over productive rearrangements. The source is immuneACCESS, and TCRdb retained only in-frame sequences with V and J called. Part of the clones is not carried over; for the studies checked, unresolved V genes explain less than half of this, and the remainder is unexplained. V, J and clone size are those of that table, while D and trimming were read from the DNA. In this sample the table shows just under 350,000 clones, 65% to 85% of which occur a single time. Under 3% of the sample goes to the ten largest clones.

The sample is drawn from a study of blood T cell repertoires in COVID-19 (dated by TCRdb to 2018 to 2021). For the wider study: Samples covering the acute and convalescent phases of COVID-19 were provided by collaborators in the United States, Italy and Spain. Samples came from the ongoing ImmuneRACE study (first 160 participants) plus 1,254 subjects from 6 global collaborators. The repertoires were made available in a free public database intended to serve as a resource for research on the immune response to SARS-CoV-2. Where HLA class I and class II types were available, the types were taken from metadata supplied by the sample provider, not from assay-based typing. Subjects who had been exposed to COVID-19, were actively infected with it, or had recovered from it provided the deeply sampled blood TCRbeta repertoires that made up the dataset. Nearly every sample came with metadata listing a de-identified subject ID, COVID-19 status, age in years and sex. The prospective study material was composed of cDNA or gDNA derived from T cells, B-cell-depleted T cells, or PBMCs.

What the research found in general, with its limitations: Clinical and demographic metadata were provided uncurated, with the amount varying by source and participant.

Each collaborating institution followed its own protocols to collect whole blood in K2EDTA tubes. For TCRbeta analysis, collaborator samples were shipped as frozen whole blood, as isolated PBMCs, or as DNA extracted from either sample type. The specimen was peripheral blood. This sequence was found in a man aged 25 to 40 with active or convalescent COVID-19.

This receptor carries the CDR3 CASSFSAGANNGYTF. The nucleotides read TGTGCCAGCAGCTTCTCAGCGGGGGCGAACAATGGCTACACCTTC. The rearranged chain carries TRBV11-3 and TRBJ1-2, with a weak D call of TRBD1 (6 bases match). The germline V gene provides CDR1 SGHNT and CDR2 YENEEA. V loses 3 bases of germline sequence and J loses 6 bases, and the interval between the two ends is 17 bases. Spanning cysteine to phenylalanine, the CDR3 consists of 15 amino acids. Left in the record is the CDR3 DNA by itself, 45 bases read in frame from the first base.